The 4 T cell receptor beta chains below were found in one sample sequenced in a study of blood T cell repertoires in COVID-19. Sequencing used immunoSEQ multiplex PCR; TCRdb keeps in-frame clones, though not all of them. The repertoire holds 150,000 to 180,000 clones, with over 60% as singletons. Sequenced material: peripheral blood. Every receptor here comes from an elderly man with acute or convalescent COVID-19.

This rearrangement joins TRBV18 to TRBJ1-5, with 7 positions matching TRBD1. This CDR3 is 14 amino acids long. Trimming removed 6 bases from V and 0 bases from J; junction bases left unmatched: 2. Germline CDR1 and CDR2: KGHSH and LQKENI. CDR3 in amino acids: CASSWTGSNQPQHF. The DNA for the CDR3 is TGTGCCAGCTCGTGGACAGGTAGCAATCAGCCCCAGCATTTT. Full variable domain (missing parts from reference TRBV18 and TRBJ1-5): NAGVMQNPRHLVRRRGQEARLRCSPMKGHSHVYWYRQLPEEGLKFMVYLQKENIIDESGMPKERFSAEFPKEGPSILRIQQVVRGDSAAYFCASSWTGSNQPQHFGDGTRLSIL.

The chain recombines TRBV7-2 with TRBJ2-3; TRBD2 matches at 11 bases. Germline V gene sequence: CDR1 SGHTA, CDR2 FQGNSA. V gave up 4 bases and J gave up 2 bases; unmatched junction bases: 14. This CDR3 spans 19 amino acids. The CDR3 coding sequence is TGTGCCAGCAGCTCCCCCAGGACTAGCGGGTTGGGAAACACAGATACGCAGTATTTT. Encoded protein: CASSSPRTSGLGNTDTQYF.

This chain links TRBV10-3 with TRBJ2-7; 10 bases are shared with TRBD1. This CDR3 has 16 amino acids. V shed 7 bases, J shed 4 bases, and the junction held 13 bases outside the gene matches. Germline CDR1 is ENHRY and CDR2 is SYGVKD. The CDR3 bases are TGTGCCATCAACCCCTCGACCGGGACAGGGGAATACGAGCAGTACTTC. Encoded protein: CAINPSTGTGEYEQYF.

The chain combines TRBV28 with TRBJ2-2, with D possibly matching TRBD2 (6 bases). The V gene's germline CDR1 is MDHEN and CDR2 SYDVKM. Trimming cost V 4 bases and J 5 bases, with 14 bases left between them. CDR3 length equals 15 residues. The CDR3 loop is CASSSPGAGTGELFF. The CDR3, as DNA: TGTGCCAGCAGTTCCCCCGGGGCGGGGACCGGGGAGCTGTTTTTT.